This record looks at one TCR beta chain sequence and its context. Its antigen is not known. Only in-frame clones appear in the TCRdb table, and some are missing; sequencing was by immunoSEQ multiplex PCR. The repertoire has 35,000 to 45,000 clones, roughly three quarters of them found once; the top ten carry 13% to 15%. With V trimmed by 0 bases and J by 8 bases, 8 bases remained unmatched. Germline CDR1 is LGHNA and CDR2 is YSLEER. The CDR3 is 15 amino acids. The source of the sample is a study of PD-1 blockade in classical Hodgkin lymphoma. Looking at the study overall: Nivolumab was administered to patients intravenously at 3 mg/kg every 2 weeks. Points from the study as a whole: Diminished baseline TCR diversity has been reported in newly diagnosed patients relative to healthy donors. Significantly greater TCR diversity emerged by C4D1 in CD4+ cells but not CD8+ cells. Nivolumab starters within 1 year of ASCT were excluded.

Each patient experienced a relapse that followed autologous stem cell transplantation, and brentuximab vedotin exposure varied. The material sequenced was peripheral blood mononuclear cells (PBMCs), taken before the second cycle of nivolumab. The TCR sequence derives from a human donor with classical Hodgkin lymphoma. V usage is TRBV4-3 and J usage is TRBJ1-1, with 8 bases lining up with TRBD1. CDR3 in amino acids: CASSQEDRGTPEAFF. CDR3 coding DNA: TGCGCCAGCAGCCAAGAAGACAGGGGAACCCCCGAAGCTTTCTTT.